This T cell receptor (beta chain) derives from a study of T cell responses to AZD1222 COVID-19 vaccine (TCRdb year 2021). Looking at the study overall: A total of more than 230 trial participants underwent TCR sequencing, of whom 207 received two doses of AZD1222 and about 26 received two doses of the MenACWY control vaccine. Trial participants were enrolled by age into 18-55, 56-69 and 70-plus year subgroups, with 148, 28 and 57 TCR-sequenced participants respectively.

The CDR3 regions of human TCRbeta chains were analyzed by immunosequencing. In the paper's pipeline: TCRs in the repertoires were matched against a reference library of SARS-CoV-2-specific TCRs that had been generated with the MIRA antigen-specificity platform. Breadth meant the fraction of unique TCRs that were SARS-CoV-2-associated, whereas depth meant the fraction of total T cells that were SARS-CoV-2-associated. Using the MIRA data, every spike-specific TCR was mapped to the spike region that the TCR reacted to and assigned to either a CD4 or a CD8 class. Log10-transformed breadth and depth values were compared by one-way ANOVA with Sidak's multiple comparisons tests. Imported from immuneACCESS, the table was reduced by TCRdb to in-frame sequences with V and J called. These copies leave out some clones; in studies compared against another copy, an unresolved V gene accounts for under half, and the cause of the remainder is not known. V and J calls and clone size are those listed in that table; D and trimming were worked out from the DNA. Here the sample has 130,000 to 150,000 clones; 75% to 90% occur a single time. Of the sample, 3.5% to 5% is held by the ten largest clones.

The paper's findings and limits, for the study overall: Conclusions about previously exposed vaccinees were limited because only 6 or 7 AZD1222 recipients were SARS-CoV-2 seropositive at baseline. Nearly half of unique spike-specific TCRs reportedly recognized epitopes outside regions mutated in the B.1.351 and B.1.1.7 variants. The vaccine-associated CD4 TCRs covered the entire spike protein, and the dominant responses fell in regions 160-218 and 743-854. In the small 56-69-year group, the increase in depth fell short of significance, most likely because of low power. A significant rise in spike-specific TCR breadth and depth was observed after two AZD1222 doses relative to day 0 and relative to MenACWY recipients. Because no day 14 peak-response samples were available, the repertoires could be characterized only after the peak T cell response. Participants were mostly white British, with more females than males. The authors suggested clonal diversity may have been underestimated.

According to the study, the label for this sample's time point signals: baseline before first vaccination. Interpreted using the paper, the treatment or condition label stands for: meningococcal conjugate vaccine given as trial control. Vaccinee samples were obtained from the UK trials COV001 and COV002, which included a single-blind randomized controlled phase 2/3 trial of AZD1222 (ChAdOx1 nCoV-19) in healthy adults. For TCRbeta chain sequencing, PBMC samples from trial participants were taken at day 0 and at day 28 after the second dose. V is cut back by 0 bases and J by 2 bases, with 1 base in the junction unmatched. The cysteine opens and the phenylalanine closes a CDR3 of 16 amino acids. The kept DNA is CDR3 alone, 48 bases in frame from the first base. CDR1 is given as KGHSH and CDR2 as LQKENI, both from the germline V gene. This clone was counted only a few times. No antigen is known for it. No quality values exist for individual bases; no much larger clone is one base distant.

The chain employs TRBV18 and TRBJ2-5; 12 middle bases align to TRBD2. The receptor's source is an adult in good health. The sequences come from peripheral blood, collected on day 0 of MenACWY control vaccination. DNA sequence: TGTGCCAGCTCACCACCGACTAGCGGGGGACAAGAGACCCAGTACTTC. This yields the protein CASSPPTSGGQETQYF.